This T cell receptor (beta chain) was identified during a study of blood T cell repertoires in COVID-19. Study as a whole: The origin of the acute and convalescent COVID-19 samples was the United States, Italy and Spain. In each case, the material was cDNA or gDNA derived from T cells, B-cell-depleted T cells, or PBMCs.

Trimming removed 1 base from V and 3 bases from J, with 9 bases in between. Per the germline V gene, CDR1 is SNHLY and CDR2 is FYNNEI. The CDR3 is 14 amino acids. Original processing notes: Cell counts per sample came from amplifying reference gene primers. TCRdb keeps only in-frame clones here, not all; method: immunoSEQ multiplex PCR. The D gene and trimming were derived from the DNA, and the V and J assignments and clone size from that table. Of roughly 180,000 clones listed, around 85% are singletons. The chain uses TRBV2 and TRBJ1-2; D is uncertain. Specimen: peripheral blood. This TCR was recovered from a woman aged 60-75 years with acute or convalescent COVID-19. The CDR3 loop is CASSEGPVYYGYTF. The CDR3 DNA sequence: TGTGCCAGCAGTGAAGGTCCAGTGTACTATGGCTACACCTTC. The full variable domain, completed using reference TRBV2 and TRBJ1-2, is EPEVTQTPSHQVTQMGQEVILRCVPISNHLYFYWYRQILGQKVEFLVSFYNNEISEKSEIFDDQFSVERPDGSNFTLKIRSTKLEDSAMYFCASSEGPVYYGYTFGSGTRLTVV.